This TCR beta chain derives from a study of CD8+ T cells in alopecia areata. For the study at large: Treated individuals took tofacitinib by mouth, 5 to 10 mg twice daily. Whole-study findings and limits: Scalp samples also yield sequences of resident alphabeta T cells from normal skin. Persistence during tofacitinib was seen for many expanded lesional clones in scalp and blood.

Specified treatment: oral pan-JAK inhibitor, 5-10 mg twice daily. RNA extraction was followed by reverse transcription into cDNA, which acted as the sequencing template. Measured with immunoSEQ multiplex PCR; TCRdb has only the in-frame clones, and not every one. The sample carries about 160,000 clones, 55% to 75% recorded once. Comments on this clone: Its antigen is unknown.

The CDR3 totals 14 residues. Germline V CDR1 and CDR2: MNHNS, SASEGT. V was trimmed by 4 bases and J by 0 bases, leaving 10 bases between them. This sequence joins TRBV6-1 and TRBJ2-7; D uncertain. The clonotype comes from a human donor with alopecia areata. The source material was CD4+ T cells sorted from blood, sampled at week 4, from a patient treated with tofacitinib. The CDR3 protein is CASSVARSSYEQYF. In nucleotides, the CDR3 is TGTGCCAGCAGTGTGGCTCGTAGCTCCTACGAGCAGTACTTC.